This T cell receptor beta chain was sequenced for a study of shared clonotypes between healthy human individuals. Study-wide background: Three plates were used per donor for CD4 naive, three for CD4 memory, two for CD8 naive and one for CD8 memory. General study results and limits: The authors sampled blood alone, and tissue repertoires likely differ.

Every contributor of samples was a Caucasian grown-up residing in Nashville, Tennessee. A split of CD4+ cells into CD45RA+ naive and CD45RA-negative memory subsets was performed. TCRdb keeps only in-frame clones here, not all; method: immunoSEQ multiplex PCR. There are approximately 2.1 million clones in the sample; about 92% occur only once, and 0.39% lies in the top ten. Points on this clone: What it recognizes is unknown.

The CDR3 length is 15 residues. Germline lookup yields CDR1 SGHRS and CDR2 YFSETQ. V lost 0 bases to trimming and J lost 0 bases, with 7 bases between them. Sequencing was carried out using naive CD4+ T cells from PBMCs. Indicated subset: CD45RA+ positively selected. The clonotype was recovered from a man between 18 and 29 years old in good health. Some clones in this sample may be carry-over from other donors' samples. The chain carries TRBV5-1 and TRBJ2-1; D unresolved. CDR3 loop: CASSLEQPSYNEQFF. CDR3 coding DNA: TGCGCCAGCAGCTTGGAACAACCCTCCTACAATGAGCAGTTCTTC.